Listed here is a single T cell receptor (beta chain). The protocol was immunoSEQ multiplex PCR, while the TCRdb copy is restricted to in-frame clones and leaves out a portion. The sample lists 130,000 to 150,000 clones; around 84% were seen once. The data belong to a study of blood T cell repertoires in COVID-19. Looking at the study overall: T cells, B-cell-depleted T cells, or PBMCs provided the cDNA or gDNA that served as material.

Exposed study participants had met a COVID-19 case within 2 weeks before entry. This CDR3 has 14 amino acids. V lost 2 bases to trimming and J lost 0 bases, with 7 bases between them. Germline V lookup: CDR1 MNHNS, CDR2 SASEGT. The source of this sequence is a woman between 45 and 60 years old who had been exposed to COVID-19. V usage is TRBV6-1 and J usage is TRBJ1-1; D call uncertain. Material for sequencing was PBMCs or T cells enriched from blood (not recorded which). CDR3 loop: CASSEMALNTEAFF. The CDR3 region has the DNA TGTGCCAGCAGTGAAATGGCACTGAACACTGAAGCTTTCTTT.